These T cell receptor beta chains were read from a single sample in a study of shared clonotypes between healthy human individuals. The method was immunoSEQ multiplex PCR; TCRdb's version includes in-frame clones alone and lacks a portion of them. The sample lists more than 450,000 clones, around 74% seen once, with around 13% in the top ten. Specimen: PBMCs. These receptor sequences come from a woman in her thirties or forties in good health. Some clones in this sample may be carry-over from other donors' samples. The CDR3 runs from the conserved cysteine through the conserved F or W. D genes are given only for firm matches. Expanded clones are given a class, and other clones once, few, many or no size at all.

cdr3_nt cdr3_aa d_call clone_size j_call v_call
TGTGCCAGCAGCTTAGAATTCAATCAGCCCCAGCATTTT CASSLEFNQPQHF . . TRBJ1-5 TRBV7-2
TGTGCCATCAGTGGGGGGACTAGCGGGAGCCTTTCTTACTACGAGCAGTACTTC CAISGGTSGSLSYYEQYF TRBD2 . TRBJ2-7 TRBV10-3
TGTGCCAGCAGCTTAGGGACTACCTCCAGTGAGCAGTTCTTC CASSLGTTSSEQFF . . TRBJ2-1 TRBV11-2
TGTGCCAGCAGCCAAGTGAAGACTAGCGGGGGCACAGATACGCAGTATTTT CASSQVKTSGGTDTQYF TRBD2 . TRBJ2-3 TRBV4-2
TGTGCCAGTTCGACAGGGGATGGGGAGACCCAGTACTTC CASSTGDGETQYF TRBD1 . TRBJ2-5 TRBV19
TGCGCCAGCAGCCCTCCTGGGACTAGCGGGAGACATGAGCAGTTCTTC CASSPPGTSGRHEQFF TRBD2 . TRBJ2-1 TRBV10-2
TGTGCCAGCAGTCCGCGGACTAGTAGCACAGATACGCAGTATTTT CASSPRTSSTDTQYF TRBD2 many TRBJ2-3 TRBV27
TGCGCCAGCAGCCTCGAGACATCGGTCCAAGAGACCCAGTACTTC CASSLETSVQETQYF . . TRBJ2-5 TRBV5-1
TGCAGCACTAGGCAGAGCTCCTACAATGAGCAGTTCTTC CSTRQSSYNEQFF . few TRBJ2-1 TRBV29-1
TGTGCCAGCAGCTTGGGGCAGTTGGGACAGCCCCAGCATTTT CASSLGQLGQPQHF . . TRBJ1-5 TRBV7-9
TGTGCCAGCAGCCTCGGGGTCACCGGGGAGCTGTTTTTT CASSLGVTGELFF . few TRBJ2-2 TRBV6-5
TGTGCCAGCAGCTTAAACAGTAATGAAAAACTGTTTTTT CASSLNSNEKLFF . . TRBJ1-4 TRBV7-2
TGTGCCACCAGCAGAGGACAGGGCCTTGCCGGGGAGCTGTTTTTT CATSRGQGLAGELFF TRBD1 . TRBJ2-2 TRBV15
TGTGCCAGCAGTTACTCGACCAGGGTCGGAACTGAAGCTTTCTTT CASSYSTRVGTEAFF . few TRBJ1-1 TRBV6-5
TGTGCCAGCCCGAGGGACAGGGGAATAGCTAATGAAAAACTGTTTTTT CASPRDRGIANEKLFF TRBD1 . TRBJ1-4 TRBV6-4
TGTGCCAGCAGCCCCAGGGTCGTTGGGGAGCAGTTCTTC CASSPRVVGEQFF . . TRBJ2-1 TRBV14